The present T cell receptor beta chain was sequenced within a study of cytotoxic CD8 clonotypes in ibrutinib-treated CLL. Libraries were prepared by immunoSEQ multiplex PCR; TCRdb keeps only in-frame clonotypes and omits some of them. The sample lists about 25,000 clones, 55% to 70% occurring once. The junction had 12 bases not matched to a gene; V was cut back by 7 bases and J by 5 bases. Germline V gene lookup returns CDR1 SQVTM and CDR2 ANQGSEA. CDR3 length equals 14 residues. The TCR originated in a human donor with chronic lymphocytic leukemia. The chain recombines TRBV29-1 with TRBJ1-1, with 8 positions matching TRBD1. Sequencing used PBMCs, obtained at disease progression, from a patient treated with ibrutinib. CDR3 sequence (DNA): TGCAGCGCTCCCCACCAGGGGGCGGGAACTGAAGCTTTCTTT. Its translation is CSAPHQGAGTEAFF. The full variable domain, with the rest looked up from reference TRBV29-1 and TRBJ1-1, is SAVISQKPSRDICQRGTSLTIQCQVDSQVTMMFWYRQQPGQSLTLIATANQGSEATYESGFVIDKFPISRPNLTFSTLTVSNMSPEDSSIYLCSAPHQGAGTEAFFGQGTRLTVV.